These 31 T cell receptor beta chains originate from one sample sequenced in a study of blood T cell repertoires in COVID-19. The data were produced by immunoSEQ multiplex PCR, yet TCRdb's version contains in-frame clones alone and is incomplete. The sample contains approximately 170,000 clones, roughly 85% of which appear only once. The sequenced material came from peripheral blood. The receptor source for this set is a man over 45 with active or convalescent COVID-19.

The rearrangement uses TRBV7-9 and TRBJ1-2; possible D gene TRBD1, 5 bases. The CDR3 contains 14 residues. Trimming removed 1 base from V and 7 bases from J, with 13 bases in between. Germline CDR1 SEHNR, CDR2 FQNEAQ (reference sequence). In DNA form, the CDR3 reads TGTGCCAGCAGCTTAGATGCGGGGACCTTTGGCTACACCTTC. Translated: CASSLDAGTFGYTF.

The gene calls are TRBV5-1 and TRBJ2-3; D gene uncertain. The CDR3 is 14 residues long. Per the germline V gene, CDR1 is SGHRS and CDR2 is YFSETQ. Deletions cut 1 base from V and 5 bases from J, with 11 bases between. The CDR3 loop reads CASSLSDIRDTQYF. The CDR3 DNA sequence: TGCGCCAGCAGCTTGTCCGACATCAGAGATACGCAGTATTTT.

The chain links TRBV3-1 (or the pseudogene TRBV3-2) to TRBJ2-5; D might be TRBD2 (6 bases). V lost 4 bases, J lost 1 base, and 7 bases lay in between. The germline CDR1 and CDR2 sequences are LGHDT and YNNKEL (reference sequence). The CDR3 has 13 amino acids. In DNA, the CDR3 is TGTGCCAGCAGCCGGGGACTCCAAGAGACCCAGTACTTC. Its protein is CASSRGLQETQYF.

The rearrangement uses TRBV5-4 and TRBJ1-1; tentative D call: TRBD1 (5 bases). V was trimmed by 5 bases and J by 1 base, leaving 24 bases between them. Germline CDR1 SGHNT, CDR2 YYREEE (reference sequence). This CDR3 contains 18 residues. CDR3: CASRLYLSGRGRNTEAFF. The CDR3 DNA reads TGTGCCAGCAGACTTTACCTTTCCGGGAGGGGACGGAACACTGAAGCTTTCTTT.

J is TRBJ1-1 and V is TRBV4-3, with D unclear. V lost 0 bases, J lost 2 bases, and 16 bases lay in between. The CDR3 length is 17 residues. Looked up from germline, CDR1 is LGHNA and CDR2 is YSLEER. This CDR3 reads CASSQDPPGLSNTEAFF. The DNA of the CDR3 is TGCGCCAGCAGCCAAGATCCGCCAGGACTTAGTAACACTGAAGCTTTCTTT.

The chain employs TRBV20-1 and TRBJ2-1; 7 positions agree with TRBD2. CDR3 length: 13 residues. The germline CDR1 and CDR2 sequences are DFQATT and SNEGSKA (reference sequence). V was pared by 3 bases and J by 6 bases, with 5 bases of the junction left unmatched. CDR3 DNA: TGCAGTGCTAGTCTAGCGGCCTCCAATGAGCAGTTCTTC. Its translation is CSASLAASNEQFF.

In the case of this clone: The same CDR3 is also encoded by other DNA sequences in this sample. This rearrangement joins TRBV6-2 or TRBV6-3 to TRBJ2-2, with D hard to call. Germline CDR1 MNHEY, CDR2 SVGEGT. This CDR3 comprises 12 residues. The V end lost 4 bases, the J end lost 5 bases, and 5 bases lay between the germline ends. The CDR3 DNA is TGTGCCAGCAGTTTAAATACCGGGGAGCTGTTTTTT. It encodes CASSLNTGELFF.

CDR3 nucleotides: TGTGCCATCAGTGAGTCGCCTGGGGAGAGAAAACAGGGAAAAGCGAATACCTACAATGAGCAGTTCTTC. This codes for CAISESPGERKQGKANTYNEQFF. The V and J genes are TRBV10-3 and TRBJ2-1, with D perhaps matching TRBD1 (6 bases). V was cut by 0 bases and J by 2 bases, with 32 bases left in between. The CDR3 has 23 residues. Germline V gene sequence: CDR1 ENHRY, CDR2 SYGVKD.

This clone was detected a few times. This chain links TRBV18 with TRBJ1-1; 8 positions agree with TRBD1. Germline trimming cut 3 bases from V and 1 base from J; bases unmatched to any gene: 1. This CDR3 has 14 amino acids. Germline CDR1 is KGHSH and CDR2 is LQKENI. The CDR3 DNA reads TGTGCCAGCTCACCGGGGACAGGGAACACTGAAGCTTTCTTT. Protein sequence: CASSPGTGNTEAFF.

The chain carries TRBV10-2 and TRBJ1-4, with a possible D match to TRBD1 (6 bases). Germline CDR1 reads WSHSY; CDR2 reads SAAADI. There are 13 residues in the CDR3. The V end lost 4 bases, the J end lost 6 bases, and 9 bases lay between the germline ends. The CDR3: CASSAYRDEKLFF. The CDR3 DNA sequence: TGCGCCAGCAGTGCATACAGGGATGAAAAACTGTTTTTT.

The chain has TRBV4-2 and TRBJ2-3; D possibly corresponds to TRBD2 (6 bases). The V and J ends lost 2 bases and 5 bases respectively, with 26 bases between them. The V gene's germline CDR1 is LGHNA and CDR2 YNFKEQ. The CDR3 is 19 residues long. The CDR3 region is CASSQPSGTLTQRRDTQYF. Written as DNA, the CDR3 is TGTGCCAGCAGCCAACCTTCCGGGACTCTAACCCAAAGAAGAGATACGCAGTATTTT.

The CDR3 bases are TGTGCCAGTACCTTGGCGGGCCCCTCCTACAATGAGCAGTTCTTC. The encoded protein is CASTLAGPSYNEQFF. V is TRBV19 and J is TRBJ2-1; D perhaps matches TRBD2 (5 bases). The germline V gene encodes CDR1 LNHDA and CDR2 SQIVND (reference sequence). Trimming took off 7 bases at V and 0 bases at J, with 13 bases between the two ends. The CDR3 runs to 15 residues.

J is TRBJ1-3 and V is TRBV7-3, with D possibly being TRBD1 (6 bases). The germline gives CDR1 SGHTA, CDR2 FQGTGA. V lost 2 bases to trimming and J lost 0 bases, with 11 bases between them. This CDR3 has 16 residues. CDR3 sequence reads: CASSLSGQVSGNTIYF. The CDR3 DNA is TGTGCCAGCAGCTTATCGGGACAAGTCTCTGGAAACACCATATATTTT. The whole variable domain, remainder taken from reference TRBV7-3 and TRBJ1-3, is GAGVSQTPSNKVTEKGKYVELRCDPISGHTALYWYRQSLGQGPEFLIYFQGTGAADDSGLPNDRFFAVRPEGSVSTLKIQRTERGDSAVYLCASSLSGQVSGNTIYFGEGSWLTVV.

CDR3 amino acids: CASSLGGRGEQFF. Written as DNA, the CDR3 is TGTGCCAGCAGCTTAGGCGGTCGAGGTGAGCAGTTCTTC. The rearrangement joins TRBV7-2 to TRBJ2-1, with no clear D. The CDR3 spans 13 residues. Looked up from germline, CDR1 is SGHTA and CDR2 is FQGNSA. The V and J ends lost 1 base and 9 bases respectively, with 10 bases between them.

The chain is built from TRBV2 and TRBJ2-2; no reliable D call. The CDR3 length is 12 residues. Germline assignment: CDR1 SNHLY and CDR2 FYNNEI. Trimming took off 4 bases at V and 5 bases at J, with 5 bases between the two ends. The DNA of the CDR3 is TGTGCCAGCAGTGTCAGGACCGGGGAGCTGTTTTTT. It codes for CASSVRTGELFF.

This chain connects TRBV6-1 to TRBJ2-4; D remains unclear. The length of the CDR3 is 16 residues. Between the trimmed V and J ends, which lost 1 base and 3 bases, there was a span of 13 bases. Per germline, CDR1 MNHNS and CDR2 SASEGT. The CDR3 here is CASSEGPDLGKNIQYF. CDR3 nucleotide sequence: TGTGCCAGCAGTGAAGGTCCAGATCTTGGCAAAAACATTCAGTACTTC.

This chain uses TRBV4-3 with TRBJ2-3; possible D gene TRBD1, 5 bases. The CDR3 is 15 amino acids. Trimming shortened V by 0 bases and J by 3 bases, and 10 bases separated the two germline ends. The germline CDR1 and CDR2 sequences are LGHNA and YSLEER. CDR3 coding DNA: TGCGCCAGCAGCCAAGATAGGACATCGACAGATACGCAGTATTTT. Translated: CASSQDRTSTDTQYF.

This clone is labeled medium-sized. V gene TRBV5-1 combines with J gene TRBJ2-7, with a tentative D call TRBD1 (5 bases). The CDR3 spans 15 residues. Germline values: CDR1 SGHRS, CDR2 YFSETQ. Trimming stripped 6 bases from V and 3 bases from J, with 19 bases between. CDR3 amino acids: CASTRDRMGHYEQYF. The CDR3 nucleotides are TGCGCCAGCACCCGAGACAGAATGGGCCACTACGAGCAGTACTTC.

CDR3 sequence reads: CASSTDRGPNTEAFF. The CDR3 region has the DNA TGTGCCAGCAGCACGGACAGGGGGCCGAACACTGAAGCTTTCTTT. This chain connects TRBV11-3 to TRBJ1-1; TRBD1 agrees at 11 bases. The junction had 3 bases not matched to a gene; V was cut back by 5 bases and J by 1 base. Per germline, CDR1 SGHNT and CDR2 YENEEA. CDR3 length: 15 residues.

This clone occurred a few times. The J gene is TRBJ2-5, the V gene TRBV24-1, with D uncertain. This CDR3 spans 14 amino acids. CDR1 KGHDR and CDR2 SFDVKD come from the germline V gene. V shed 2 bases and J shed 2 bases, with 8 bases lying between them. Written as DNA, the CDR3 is TGTGCCACCAGTGATTCCGTCGGGCAAGAGACCCAGTACTTC. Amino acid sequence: CATSDSVGQETQYF.

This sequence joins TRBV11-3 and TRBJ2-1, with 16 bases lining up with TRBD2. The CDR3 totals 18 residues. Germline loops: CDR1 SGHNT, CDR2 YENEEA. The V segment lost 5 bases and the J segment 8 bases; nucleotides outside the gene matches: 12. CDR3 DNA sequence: TGTGCCAGCAGCGCCGGGACTAGCGGGGGGGCCGTAGGCGATGAGCAGTTCTTC. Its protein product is CASSAGTSGGAVGDEQFF.

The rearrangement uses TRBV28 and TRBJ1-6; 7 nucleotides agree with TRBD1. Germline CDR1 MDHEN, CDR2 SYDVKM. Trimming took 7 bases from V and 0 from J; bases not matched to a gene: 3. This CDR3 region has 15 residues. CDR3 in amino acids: CASNQGVSYNSPLHF. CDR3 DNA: TGTGCCAGCAACCAGGGGGTCTCCTATAATTCACCCCTCCACTTT.

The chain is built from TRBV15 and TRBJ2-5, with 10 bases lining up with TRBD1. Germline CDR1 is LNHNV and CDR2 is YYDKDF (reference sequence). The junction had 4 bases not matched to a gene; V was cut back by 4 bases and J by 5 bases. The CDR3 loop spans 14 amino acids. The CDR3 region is CATSKDRGQETQYF. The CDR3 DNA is TGTGCCACCAGCAAAGACAGGGGGCAGGAGACCCAGTACTTC.

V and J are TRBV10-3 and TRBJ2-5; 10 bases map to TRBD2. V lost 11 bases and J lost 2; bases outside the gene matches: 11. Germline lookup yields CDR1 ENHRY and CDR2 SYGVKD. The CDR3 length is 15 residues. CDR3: CAARTSGEPQETQYF. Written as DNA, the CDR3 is TGTGCCGCGCGGACTAGCGGAGAACCTCAAGAGACCCAGTACTTC.

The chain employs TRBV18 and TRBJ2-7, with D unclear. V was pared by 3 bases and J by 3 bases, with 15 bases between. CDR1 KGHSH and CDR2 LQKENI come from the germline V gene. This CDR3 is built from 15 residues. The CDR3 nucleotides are TGTGCCAGCTCACCTCCCACCAGTAATGGCTACGAGCAGTACTTC. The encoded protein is CASSPPTSNGYEQYF.

CDR3 sequence reads: CATQGLAGIDEQFF. CDR3 in DNA: TGTGCCACTCAGGGGCTAGCGGGAATCGATGAGCAGTTCTTC. The V gene is TRBV6-5, the J gene TRBJ2-1; TRBD2 agrees at 9 bases. Unmatched junction bases numbered 12, after V lost 10 bases and J lost 8 bases. CDR1 is MNHEY and CDR2 is SVGAGI in the germline V gene. The CDR3 covers 14 residues.

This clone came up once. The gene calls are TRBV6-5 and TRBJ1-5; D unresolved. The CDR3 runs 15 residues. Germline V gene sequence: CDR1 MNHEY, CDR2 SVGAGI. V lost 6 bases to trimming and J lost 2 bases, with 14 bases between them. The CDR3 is CASSQPKAGNQPQHF. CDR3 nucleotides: TGTGCCAGCAGCCAACCCAAAGCGGGCAATCAGCCCCAGCATTTT.

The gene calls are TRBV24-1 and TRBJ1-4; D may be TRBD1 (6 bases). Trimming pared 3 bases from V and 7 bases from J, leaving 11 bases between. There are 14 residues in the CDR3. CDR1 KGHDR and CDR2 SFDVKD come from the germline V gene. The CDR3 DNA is TGTGCCACCAGTGATCCGACAGGCGGTGAAAAACTGTTTTTT. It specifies CATSDPTGGEKLFF.

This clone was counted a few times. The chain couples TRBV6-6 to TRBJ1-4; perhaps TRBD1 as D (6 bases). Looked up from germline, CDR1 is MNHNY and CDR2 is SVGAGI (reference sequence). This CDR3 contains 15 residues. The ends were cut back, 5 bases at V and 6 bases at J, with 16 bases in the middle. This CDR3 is CASSRGGGSYEKLFF. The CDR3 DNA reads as TGTGCCAGCAGTCGTGGGGGGGGCTCATATGAAAAACTGTTTTTT.

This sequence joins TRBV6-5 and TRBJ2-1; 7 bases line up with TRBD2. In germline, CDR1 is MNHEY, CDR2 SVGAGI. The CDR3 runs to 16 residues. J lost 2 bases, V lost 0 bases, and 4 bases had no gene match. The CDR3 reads CASSYSGRGTYNEQFF. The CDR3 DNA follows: TGTGCCAGCAGTTACTCCGGGCGGGGGACCTACAATGAGCAGTTCTTC.

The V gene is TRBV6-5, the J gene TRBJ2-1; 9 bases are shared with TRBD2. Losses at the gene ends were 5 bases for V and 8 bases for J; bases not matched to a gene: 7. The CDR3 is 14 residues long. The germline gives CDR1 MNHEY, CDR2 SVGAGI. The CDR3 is CASSRASGTYEQFF. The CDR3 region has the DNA TGTGCCAGCAGTCGAGCTAGCGGGACTTATGAGCAGTTCTTC.